The present T cell receptor beta chain was sequenced within a study of blood T cell repertoires in COVID-19. Across the study: Specimens from acute and convalescent COVID-19 originated in the United States, Italy and Spain. The cDNA or gDNA used as material had been derived from T cells, B-cell-depleted T cells, or PBMCs.

The germline V gene encodes CDR1 LGHNT and CDR2 FRNRAP. Trimming stripped 3 bases from V and 4 bases from J, with 9 bases between. The CDR3 length is 13 residues. The authors' processing: Estimation of nucleated cell counts relied on the amplification of reference gene primers. This table comes from immunoSEQ multiplex PCR, and its TCRdb copy is limited to in-frame clones, with some not included. V and J calls plus clone size are reproduced from that table; the DNA served to infer D and trimming. This table has 100,000 to 150,000 clones, over 60% appearing once. This chain links TRBV12-5 with TRBJ1-1; D might be TRBD1 (6 bases). Sequenced material: peripheral blood. This receptor was identified in a middle-aged man with active or convalescent COVID-19. This CDR3 is CASGFTGPTEAFF. The CDR3 DNA follows: TGTGCTAGTGGTTTTACAGGGCCCACTGAAGCTTTCTTT.